Following are 21 T cell receptor beta chains from one sample sequenced in a study of multiple sclerosis patients with progressive multifocal leukoencephalopathy. Repertoires were generated with immunoSEQ multiplex PCR, while TCRdb's copy carries only in-frame clones and drops some. The profile shows roughly 28,000 clones, approximately 90% of them singletons. Specified time point: before natalizumab initiation. The sequencing sample was made of PBMCs. These receptor sequences come from a human donor with multiple sclerosis.

In this sample, this clone turned up once. The rearrangement links TRBV7-2 to TRBJ2-1; TRBD1 matches 9 bases. Trimming cost V 4 bases and J 3 bases; bases outside gene matches: 7. There are 16 residues in the CDR3. CDR1 is SGHTA, CDR2 FQGNSA, per germline. CDR3 DNA sequence: TGTGCCAGCAGCTCTTCCTGGACAGGGGTCTACAATGAGCAGTTCTTC. It specifies CASSSSWTGVYNEQFF.

This sequence joins TRBV25-1 and TRBJ2-3, with 7 nucleotides matching TRBD2. The CDR3 is 16 amino acids. The ends lost 3 bases at V and 4 bases at J; junction bases unmatched: 10. Per germline, CDR1 MGHDK and CDR2 SYGVNS. CDR3 sequence: CASSEVEGLISDTQYF. Written as DNA, the CDR3 is TGTGCCAGCAGTGAGGTGGAGGGACTAATTTCAGATACGCAGTATTTT.

CDR3 nucleotides: TGTGCCATCAGAGACGGGGGAACCGACTACAATGAGCAGTTCTTC. Amino acids: CAIRDGGTDYNEQFF. The chain uses TRBV10-3 and TRBJ2-1, with D perhaps TRBD2 (6 bases). The length of the CDR3 is 15 residues. With 6 bases removed from V and 3 bases from J, the gap between germline ends came to 15 bases. CDR1 and CDR2 from the germline V gene are ENHRY and SYGVKD.

V and J are TRBV2 and TRBJ1-6; possible D gene TRBD1, 5 bases. The CDR3 is 15 residues long. V dropped 4 bases and J dropped 14 bases, with 21 bases sitting between them. Looked up from germline, CDR1 is SNHLY and CDR2 is FYNNEI. DNA of the CDR3: TGTGCCAGCAGTGGGGCCTCGACAGCCCGTGGGGCCCTCCACTTT. This sequence encodes CASSGASTARGALHF.

DNA for the CDR3: TGTGCCAGTATTGGGAGGGGTGCAACTAATGAAAAACTGTTTTTT. This sequence encodes CASIGRGATNEKLFF. The chain couples TRBV19 to TRBJ1-4; TRBD1 is a possible D gene (5 bases). Trimming cost V 7 bases and J 0 bases, with 12 bases left between them. CDR3 length equals 15 residues. Germline CDR1 is LNHDA and CDR2 is SQIVND (reference sequence). The complete variable domain, with remaining parts taken from reference TRBV19 and TRBJ1-4, reads DGGITQSPKYLFRKEGQNVTLSCEQNLNHDAMYWYRQDPGQGLRLIYYSQIVNDFQKGDIAEGYSVSREKKESFPLTVTSAQKNPTAFYLCASIGRGATNEKLFFGSGTQLSVL.

The chain combines TRBV15 with TRBJ2-1, with D perhaps matching TRBD2 (5 bases). Germline assignment: CDR1 LNHNV and CDR2 YYDKDF (reference sequence). Between the trimmed V and J ends, which lost 0 bases and 4 bases, there was a span of 13 bases. The CDR3 has 16 residues. CDR3: CATSRDLPSWYNEQFF. As DNA, the CDR3 is TGTGCCACCAGCAGAGATTTGCCTAGCTGGTACAATGAGCAGTTCTTC.

V is TRBV7-2 and J is TRBJ2-3; no clear D. The CDR3 totals 12 residues. Germline V gene data show CDR1 as SGHTA and CDR2 as FQGNSA. V lost 1 base to trimming and J lost 3 bases, with 2 bases between them. CDR3 bases: TGTGCCAGCAGCTTAGGTACAGATACGCAGTATTTT. This encodes CASSLGTDTQYF.

The chain has TRBV19 and TRBJ2-5; D may match TRBD1 or TRBD2 (7 bases each). Germline V lookup: CDR1 LNHDA, CDR2 SQIVND (reference sequence). V was clipped by 5 bases and J by 1 base, with 14 bases between them. The CDR3 sequence is 15 residues long. CDR3 amino acids: CASSPQGGSQETQYF. The CDR3 DNA reads as TGTGCCAGTAGTCCGCAGGGGGGGTCCCAAGAGACCCAGTACTTC.

J is TRBJ2-7 and V is TRBV10-1; 10 bases align to TRBD1. V shed 6 bases, J shed 2 bases, and the junction held 7 bases outside the gene matches. CDR1 and CDR2 (germline): WNHNN, SYGVQD (reference sequence). The CDR3 is 15 amino acids. The CDR3 reads CASSQTGGKTYEQYF. CDR3 nucleotides: TGCGCCAGCAGCCAGACAGGGGGCAAGACCTACGAGCAGTACTTC.

This chain links TRBV11-2 with TRBJ1-4; D is unresolved. The CDR3 runs to 13 residues. The germline gives CDR1 SGHAT, CDR2 FQNNGV. Trimming shortened V by 5 bases and J by 8 bases, and 12 bases separated the two germline ends. Here the CDR3 DNA reads TGTGCCAGCAGCCCAGTACGGGGAGAAAAACTGTTTTTT. It encodes CASSPVRGEKLFF.

The V and J genes are TRBV9 and TRBJ2-3; D is ambiguous. CDR3 size: 14 residues. Per germline, CDR1 SGDLS and CDR2 YYNGEE. The V end was cut by 0 bases, the J end by 3 bases, with 8 bases between. The CDR3 region is CASSVGRDTDTQYF. In nucleotides, the CDR3 is TGTGCCAGCAGCGTAGGTCGCGATACAGATACGCAGTATTTT.

There are a few counts of this clone. This chain joins TRBV30 and TRBJ1-1; the match to TRBD1 covers 10 bases. CDR3 length: 15 amino acids. In germline, CDR1 is GTSNPN, CDR2 SVGIG (reference sequence). V trimming: 5 bases; J trimming: 0 bases; junction bases outside the gene matches: 6. The CDR3 sequence is CAWDPTGGLNTEAFF. The CDR3 bases are TGTGCCTGGGACCCGACAGGGGGCCTGAACACTGAAGCTTTCTTT.

CDR3 sequence: CASSEAPLAGVGSYGYTF. The CDR3 DNA reads TGTGCCAGCAGTGAAGCGCCGTTGGCAGGGGTAGGGAGCTATGGCTACACCTTC. The genes are TRBV6-1 and TRBJ1-2; perhaps TRBD1 as D (6 bases). The CDR3 consists of 18 residues. CDR1 is MNHNS, CDR2 SASEGT, per germline. The V and J ends lost 0 bases and 4 bases respectively, with 21 bases between them.

The chain joins TRBV19 to TRBJ2-7; unclear D gene. The CDR3 extends over 13 amino acids. With 3 bases removed from V and 1 base from J, the gap between germline ends came to 7 bases. Germline loops: CDR1 LNHDA, CDR2 SQIVND (reference sequence). CDR3 amino acids: CASSIGASYEQYF. In DNA form, the CDR3 reads TGTGCCAGTAGTATCGGTGCTTCCTACGAGCAGTACTTC.

The chain combines TRBV5-6 with TRBJ1-1, with D maybe TRBD1 (5 bases). The CDR3 extends over 13 amino acids. The V gene's germline CDR1 is SGHDT and CDR2 YYEEEE. V lost 0 bases and J 6 bases, leaving 9 bases between the germline ends. The CDR3 is CASSLDGGAEAFF. DNA of the CDR3: TGTGCCAGCAGCTTGGATGGGGGGGCTGAAGCTTTCTTT.

This chain links TRBV2 with TRBJ1-2; D gene uncertain. The CDR3 consists of 13 residues. Germline CDR1 and CDR2: SNHLY and FYNNEI. V was trimmed by 0 bases and J by 4 bases, leaving 6 bases between them. CDR3 coding DNA: TGTGCCAGCAGTGAAGCGCTCGGCTATGGCTACACCTTC. Its translation is CASSEALGYGYTF.

This chain joins TRBV5-6 and TRBJ1-2; D gene unclear. Per germline, CDR1 SGHDT and CDR2 YYEEEE. The CDR3 loop spans 12 amino acids. V was clipped by 5 bases and J by 2 bases, with 7 bases between them. This CDR3 is CASSPGNYGYTF. The CDR3 coding sequence is TGTGCCAGCAGTCCGGGCAACTATGGCTACACCTTC.

Only a few counts were recorded for this clone. The V call is TRBV6-5, the J call TRBJ1-6; tentatively, D is TRBD1 (5 bases). The V and J ends lost 2 bases and 7 bases respectively, with 12 bases between them. The CDR3 is made up of 15 amino acids. Germline CDR1 reads MNHEY; CDR2 reads SVGAGI. DNA of the CDR3: TGTGCCAGCAGTTACGGCGGGACTCCAAATTCACCCCTCCACTTT. Protein product: CASSYGGTPNSPLHF.

This clone was detected once. This chain links TRBV7-7 with TRBJ2-7; no reliable D call. The V gene lost 1 base and the J gene lost 5 bases, with 9 bases spanning the gap. Germline V CDR1 and CDR2: SSHAT, FNYEAQ (reference sequence). The CDR3 has 13 residues. The CDR3 DNA follows: TGTGCCAGCAGCTTAGATCGGGCGAACGAGCAGTACTTC. Translation gives CASSLDRANEQYF.

This clone occurred once. The chain couples TRBV5-4 to TRBJ2-7; possibly TRBD1 for D (5 bases). The V end was cut by 4 bases, the J end by 2 bases, with 13 bases between. The CDR3 sequence is 14 residues long. CDR1 and CDR2 (germline): SGHNT, YYREEE (reference sequence). The CDR3 spells CASSPTTDPYEQYF. The CDR3 nucleotides are TGTGCCAGCAGCCCTACGACAGATCCCTACGAGCAGTACTTC.

Points on this clone: This CDR3 is also generated by other DNA sequences in the sample. CDR3 nucleotides: TGTGCCAGCAGCATACAACCGGGACTGCCTAATGAAAAACTGTTTTTT. As protein: CASSIQPGLPNEKLFF. The V gene is TRBV7-2, the J gene TRBJ1-4; TRBD1 might be the D (5 bases). CDR1 SGHTA and CDR2 FQGNSA come from the germline V gene. Trimming took 5 bases from V and 3 from J, leaving 16 bases between them. The CDR3 is 16 residues long.